Listed below are T cell receptor beta chains from one sample, sequenced in a study of T cells after yellow fever vaccination. TCRdb analysed the 5' RACE reads with MiXCR anew, one entry per CDR3 protein. This table has 200,000 to 300,000 distinct CDR3 sequences, 13% appearing once. Sequenced material: CD4+ T cells sorted from PBMCs, taken 45 days after the yellow fever booster vaccination. All receptors come from a man aged 30-40 years who received the YFV17D yellow fever vaccine. Each CDR3 is given with its conserved first and last residue. Fields, in order: D gene, J gene, CDR3 length, V gene, clone size, CDR3 DNA, CDR3 protein. D genes are given only for firm matches. The size of a clone is reported for some rows only, either as once, few or many, or as a class for expanded clones.

D gene: -; J gene: TRBJ2-7; CDR3 length: 11; V gene: TRBV10-3; clone size: few; CDR3 DNA: TGTGCCATCAGCGCCTCCTACGAGCAGTACTTC; CDR3 protein: CAISASYEQYF
D gene: -; J gene: TRBJ2-4; CDR3 length: 15; V gene: TRBV7-9; clone size: many; CDR3 DNA: TGTGCCAGCAGCCAAGGGACCAAGAGGTTGGACATTCAGTACTTC; CDR3 protein: CASSQGTKRLDIQYF
D gene: TRBD1; J gene: TRBJ1-1; CDR3 length: 13; V gene: TRBV2; clone size: -; CDR3 DNA: TGTGCCAGCAACGACAGGGGGGACACTGAAGCTTTCTTT; CDR3 protein: CASNDRGDTEAFF
D gene: -; J gene: TRBJ2-7; CDR3 length: 14; V gene: TRBV12-3/TRBV12-4; clone size: few; CDR3 DNA: TGTGCCAGCTCCCTTCAGAAGGGGCCCTACGAGCAGTACTTC; CDR3 protein: CASSLQKGPYEQYF
D gene: -; J gene: TRBJ2-2; CDR3 length: 14; V gene: TRBV7-2; clone size: few; CDR3 DNA: TGTGCCAGCAGCCCAAGCGGGTTCACCGGGGAGCTGTTTTTT; CDR3 protein: CASSPSGFTGELFF
D gene: TRBD2; J gene: TRBJ2-7; CDR3 length: 15; V gene: TRBV7-2; clone size: -; CDR3 DNA: TGTGCCAGCAGCTTAAGGGGGACTAGCTCCCACGAGCAGTACTTC; CDR3 protein: CASSLRGTSSHEQYF
D gene: TRBD1; J gene: TRBJ2-5; CDR3 length: 13; V gene: TRBV11-3; clone size: few; CDR3 DNA: TGTGCCAGCAGGCAGGGGGAAGCGGAGACCCAGTACTTC; CDR3 protein: CASRQGEAETQYF
D gene: -; J gene: TRBJ1-2; CDR3 length: 12; V gene: TRBV24-1; clone size: -; CDR3 DNA: TGTGCCACCAGTGACCCCGAAGGGGGCTACACCTTC; CDR3 protein: CATSDPEGGYTF
D gene: -; J gene: TRBJ2-5; CDR3 length: 15; V gene: TRBV20-1; clone size: -; CDR3 DNA: TGCAGTGCTAGAGATCTGGGGGCACGCAGAGAGACCCAGTACTTC; CDR3 protein: CSARDLGARRETQYF
D gene: -; J gene: TRBJ2-5; CDR3 length: 14; V gene: TRBV12-3/TRBV12-4; clone size: -; CDR3 DNA: TGTGCCAGCAGTTTCGGCACAGTCCAAGAGACCCAGTACTTC; CDR3 protein: CASSFGTVQETQYF
D gene: -; J gene: TRBJ2-2; CDR3 length: 15; V gene: TRBV12-3/TRBV12-4; clone size: few; CDR3 DNA: TGTGCCAGCAGACCCCAGAGGGGCCTGACCGGGGAGCTGTTTTTT; CDR3 protein: CASRPQRGLTGELFF
D gene: -; J gene: TRBJ2-7; CDR3 length: 17; V gene: TRBV11-2; clone size: -; CDR3 DNA: TGTGCCAGCAGCCCTACAGATTCCCTGTTACACTCCTACGAGCAGTACTTC; CDR3 protein: CASSPTDSLLHSYEQYF
D gene: TRBD2; J gene: TRBJ2-1; CDR3 length: 16; V gene: TRBV7-2; clone size: few; CDR3 DNA: TGTGCCAGCAGCGACCATCTAGCGGGAGGGCCCGATGAGCAGTTCTTC; CDR3 protein: CASSDHLAGGPDEQFF
D gene: -; J gene: TRBJ2-2; CDR3 length: 15; V gene: TRBV5-5; clone size: few; CDR3 DNA: TGTGCCAGCAGCTTGACCTCATTCGACACCGGGGAGCTGTTTTTT; CDR3 protein: CASSLTSFDTGELFF
D gene: -; J gene: TRBJ2-5; CDR3 length: 17; V gene: TRBV5-5; clone size: few; CDR3 DNA: TGTGCCAGCAGCTCGCTTGGTGTCCGGACAGCTCAAGAGACCCAGTACTTC; CDR3 protein: CASSSLGVRTAQETQYF
D gene: -; J gene: TRBJ2-4; CDR3 length: 12; V gene: TRBV7-2; clone size: -; CDR3 DNA: TGTGCCAGCACGGTGGCCAAAAACATTCAGTACTTC; CDR3 protein: CASTVAKNIQYF
D gene: -; J gene: TRBJ1-5; CDR3 length: 17; V gene: TRBV7-9; clone size: few; CDR3 DNA: TGTGCCAGCAGCTTAGAACGGCGTGGGACATTGTTCCAGCCCCAGCATTTT; CDR3 protein: CASSLERRGTLFQPQHF
D gene: -; J gene: TRBJ2-7; CDR3 length: 15; V gene: TRBV14; clone size: once; CDR3 DNA: TGTGCCAGCAGCCAAGGTTTTATTAGGGAAGACGAGCAGTACTTC; CDR3 protein: CASSQGFIREDEQYF
D gene: -; J gene: TRBJ2-3; CDR3 length: 14; V gene: TRBV3-1; clone size: -; CDR3 DNA: TGTGCCAGCAGCAGTAGCGGAGCCAGAGATACGCAGTATTTT; CDR3 protein: CASSSSGARDTQYF
D gene: TRBD2; J gene: TRBJ2-1; CDR3 length: 15; V gene: TRBV20-1; clone size: few; CDR3 DNA: TGCAGTGCCATAGCGGGTAGCGGGACTCCTAATGAGCAGTTCTTC; CDR3 protein: CSAIAGSGTPNEQFF
D gene: -; J gene: TRBJ2-5; CDR3 length: 14; V gene: TRBV23-1; clone size: -; CDR3 DNA: TGCGCCAGCGGCTCCTCCGAGGCTTACCTGACCCAGTACTTC; CDR3 protein: CASGSSEAYLTQYF
D gene: -; J gene: TRBJ2-1; CDR3 length: 12; V gene: TRBV21-1; clone size: -; CDR3 DNA: TGTGCCAGCAGGGACTCTCTAGGCGAGCAGTTCTTC; CDR3 protein: CASRDSLGEQFF
D gene: TRBD2; J gene: TRBJ2-1; CDR3 length: 16; V gene: TRBV5-1; clone size: -; CDR3 DNA: TGCGCCAGCAGCTCCTTAGCGGGCAGCTCCTACAATGAGCAGTTCTTC; CDR3 protein: CASSSLAGSSYNEQFF
D gene: -; J gene: TRBJ2-5; CDR3 length: 11; V gene: TRBV20-1; clone size: few; CDR3 DNA: TGCTCGTGTCGGGAGCAAGAGACCCAGTACTTC; CDR3 protein: CSCREQETQYF
D gene: TRBD2; J gene: TRBJ2-1; CDR3 length: 14; V gene: TRBV6-1; clone size: -; CDR3 DNA: TGTGCCAGCAGCAGACTAGCGGGAGCCCATGAGCAGTTCTTC; CDR3 protein: CASSRLAGAHEQFF
D gene: -; J gene: TRBJ2-7; CDR3 length: 14; V gene: TRBV5-1; clone size: few; CDR3 DNA: TGCGCCAGCAGCGGAGGACGCCGATCCTACGAGCAGTACTTC; CDR3 protein: CASSGGRRSYEQYF